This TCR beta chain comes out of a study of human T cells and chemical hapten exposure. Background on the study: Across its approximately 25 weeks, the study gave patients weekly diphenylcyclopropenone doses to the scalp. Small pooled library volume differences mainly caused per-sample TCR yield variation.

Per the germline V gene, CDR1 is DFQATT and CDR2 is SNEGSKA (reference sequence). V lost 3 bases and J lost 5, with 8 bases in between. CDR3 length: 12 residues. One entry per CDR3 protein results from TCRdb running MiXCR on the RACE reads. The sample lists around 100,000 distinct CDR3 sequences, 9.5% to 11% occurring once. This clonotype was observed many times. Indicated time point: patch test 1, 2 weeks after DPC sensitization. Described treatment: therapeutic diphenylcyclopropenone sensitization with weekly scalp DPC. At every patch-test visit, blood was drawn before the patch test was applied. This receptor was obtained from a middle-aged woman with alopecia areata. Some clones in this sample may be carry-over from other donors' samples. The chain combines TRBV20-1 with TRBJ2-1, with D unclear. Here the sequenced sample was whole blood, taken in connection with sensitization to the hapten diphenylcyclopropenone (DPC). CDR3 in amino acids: CSASIGHNEQFF. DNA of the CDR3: TGCAGTGCTAGTATAGGGCACAATGAGCAGTTCTTC.